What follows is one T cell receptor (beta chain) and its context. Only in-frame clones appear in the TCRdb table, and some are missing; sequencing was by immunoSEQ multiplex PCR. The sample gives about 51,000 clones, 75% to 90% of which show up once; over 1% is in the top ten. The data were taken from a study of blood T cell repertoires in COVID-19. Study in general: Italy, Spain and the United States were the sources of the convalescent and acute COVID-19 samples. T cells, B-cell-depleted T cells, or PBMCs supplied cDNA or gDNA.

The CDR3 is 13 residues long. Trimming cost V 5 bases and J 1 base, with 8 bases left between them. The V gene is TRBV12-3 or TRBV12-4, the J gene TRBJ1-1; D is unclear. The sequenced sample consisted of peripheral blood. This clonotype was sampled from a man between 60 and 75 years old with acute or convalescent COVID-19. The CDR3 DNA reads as TGTGCCAGCAGTCCCCGGTGGAACACTGAAGCTTTCTTT. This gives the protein CASSPRWNTEAFF.